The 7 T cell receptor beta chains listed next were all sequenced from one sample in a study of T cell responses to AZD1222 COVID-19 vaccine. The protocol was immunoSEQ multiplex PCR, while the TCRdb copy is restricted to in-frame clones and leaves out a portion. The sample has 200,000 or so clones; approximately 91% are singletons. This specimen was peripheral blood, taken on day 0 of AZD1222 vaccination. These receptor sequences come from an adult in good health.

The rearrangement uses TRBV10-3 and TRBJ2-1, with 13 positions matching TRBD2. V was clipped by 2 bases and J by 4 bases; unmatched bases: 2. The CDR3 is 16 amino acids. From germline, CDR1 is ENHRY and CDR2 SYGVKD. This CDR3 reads CAISERGLAGYNEQFF. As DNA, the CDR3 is TGTGCCATCAGTGAGAGGGGACTAGCGGGATACAATGAGCAGTTCTTC.

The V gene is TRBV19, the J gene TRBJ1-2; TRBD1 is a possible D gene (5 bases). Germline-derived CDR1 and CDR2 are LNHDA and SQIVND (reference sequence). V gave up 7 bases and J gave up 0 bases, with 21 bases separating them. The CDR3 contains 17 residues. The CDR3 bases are TGTGCCAGTACCGCAGAACGTCCGGGACGGACTAACTATGGCTACACCTTC. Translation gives CASTAERPGRTNYGYTF.

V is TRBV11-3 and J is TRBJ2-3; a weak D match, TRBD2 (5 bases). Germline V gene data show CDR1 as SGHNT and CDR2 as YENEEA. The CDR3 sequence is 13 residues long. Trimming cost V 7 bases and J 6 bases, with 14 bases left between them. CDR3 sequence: CASTEGPADTQYF. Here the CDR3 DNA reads TGTGCCAGCACCGAGGGCCCGGCGGATACGCAGTATTTT.

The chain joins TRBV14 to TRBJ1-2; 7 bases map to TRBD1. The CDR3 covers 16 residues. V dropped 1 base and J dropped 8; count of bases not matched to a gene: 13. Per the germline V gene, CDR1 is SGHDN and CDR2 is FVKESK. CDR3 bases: TGTGCCAGCAGCCAAGTATGGGGACAGTCCACAGAGGGCTACACCTTC. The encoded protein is CASSQVWGQSTEGYTF.

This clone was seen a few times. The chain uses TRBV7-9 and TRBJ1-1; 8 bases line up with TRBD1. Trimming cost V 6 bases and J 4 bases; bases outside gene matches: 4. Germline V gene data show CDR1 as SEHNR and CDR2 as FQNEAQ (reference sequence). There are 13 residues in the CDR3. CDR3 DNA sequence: TGTGCCAGCAGTGGACAGGGAGGCACTGAAGCTTTCTTT. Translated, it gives CASSGQGGTEAFF.

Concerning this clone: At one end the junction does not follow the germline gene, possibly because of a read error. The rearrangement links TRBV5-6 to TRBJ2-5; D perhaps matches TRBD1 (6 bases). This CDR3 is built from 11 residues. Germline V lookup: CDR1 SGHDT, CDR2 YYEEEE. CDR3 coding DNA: TGTGCCAGCAGCTCCGGACAGCGTTCCGACTTC. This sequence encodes CASSSGQRSDF.

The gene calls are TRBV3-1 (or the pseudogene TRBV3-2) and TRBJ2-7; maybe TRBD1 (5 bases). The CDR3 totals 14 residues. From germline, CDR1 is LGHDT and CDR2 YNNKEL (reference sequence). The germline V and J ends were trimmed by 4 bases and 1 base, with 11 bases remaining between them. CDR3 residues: CASSPSRVSYEQYF. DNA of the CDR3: TGTGCCAGCAGCCCTTCCAGGGTATCCTACGAGCAGTACTTC.